One sample yielded the 13 T cell receptor beta chains listed below, sequenced in a study of tumor-infiltrating lymphocytes in glioblastoma multiforme. Three nested ARM-PCR rounds with V-beta and C-beta primers built TCRB libraries. MiXCR, applied by TCRdb to the multiplex PCR reads, yields one record per CDR3 protein. In the table there are 13,000 or so distinct CDR3 sequences, 65% to 70% of which are singletons. Specimen: brain tumor tissue. The receptor source for this set is a male donor with glioblastoma.

Comment on this clonotype: One junction end disagrees with the germline gene, perhaps due to a read error. The chain is built from TRBV11-2 and TRBJ2-2, with D possibly being TRBD1 (6 bases). The CDR3 has 15 residues. The germline V gene encodes CDR1 SGHAT and CDR2 FQNNGV. The CDR3, as DNA: TGTGTTAGCAGCTTAGGGGGAACGAACACCGCGGAGCTGTTTTTT. Translating gives CVSSLGGTNTAELFF.

This clonotype was found many times. The chain joins TRBV30 to TRBJ1-2; D call uncertain. The V end was cut by 4 bases, the J end by 8 bases, with 17 bases between. Germline lookup yields CDR1 GTSNPN and CDR2 SVGIG (reference sequence). This CDR3 has 13 amino acids. Here the CDR3 DNA reads TGTGCCTGGACTAAGATCGATCTCTACGGCTACACCTTC. Translation gives CAWTKIDLYGYTF.

This clonotype turned up a few times. This may come from a read error, since a much larger clone is one base off. This chain joins TRBV7-2 and TRBJ1-4; 10 nucleotides line up with TRBD1. The CDR3 is made up of 16 amino acids. Germline loops: CDR1 SGHTA, CDR2 FQGNSA. V shed 3 bases, J shed 6 bases, and the junction held 7 bases outside the gene matches. The CDR3 protein is CASSFVAGQGHEKLFF. For the CDR3, the DNA is TGTGCCAGCAGCTTTGTCGCGGGACAGGGGCATGAAAAACTGTTTTTT.

This clonotype is termed medium-sized. The rearrangement joins TRBV6-5 to TRBJ2-5; 9 bases match TRBD2. Germline values: CDR1 MNHEY, CDR2 SVGAGI. The CDR3 totals 15 residues. Trimming took 6 bases from V and 0 from J; bases not matched to a gene: 5. The CDR3 DNA sequence: TGTGCCAGCAGCTTTGGCGGGAGGGACCAAGAGACCCAGTACTTC. It translates to CASSFGGRDQETQYF.

Comment on this clonotype: This may come from a read error, since a much larger clone is one base off. CDR3 residues: CATSDPTGGINQETQYF. For the CDR3, the DNA is TGTGCCACCAGTGACCCAACAGGGGGAATAAACCAAGAGACCCAGTACTTC. This chain uses TRBV24-1 with TRBJ2-5; 8 bases are shared with TRBD1. Germline V gives CDR1 KGHDR, CDR2 SFDVKD. The CDR3 has 17 amino acids. The ends lost 4 bases at V and 0 bases at J; junction bases unmatched: 9.

Note on this clonotype: Here the CDR3 omits its conserved ending phenylalanine or tryptophan, so a read error is the likely source. This chain uses TRBV10-3 with TRBJ2-7; 8 bases match TRBD2. The CDR3 runs 19 residues. Germline-derived CDR1 and CDR2 are ENHRY and SYGVKD. V trimming: 0 bases; J trimming: 0 bases; junction bases outside the gene matches: 13. The chain's CDR3 is CAISESATPIAGSSYEQYL. The CDR3 coding sequence is TGTGCCATCAGTGAGTCAGCCACCCCAATAGCGGGGAGCTCCTACGAGCAGTACTTA.

A word on this clonotype: This could be a read error, since a much larger clone is one nucleotide away. Lacking the conserved final phenylalanine or tryptophan, this CDR3 likely reflects a read error. This chain uses TRBV29-1 with TRBJ2-1; no firm D call. CDR3 length: 15 residues. Germline loops: CDR1 SQVTM, CDR2 ANQGSEA. In DNA, the CDR3 is TGCAGCGTCGAGCTGGGCCCCGAGACCTCCAATGGGCAGTTCCTC. This translates into CSVELGPETSNGQFL.

A single count supports this clonotype. The J gene is TRBJ2-3, the V gene TRBV29-1, with 7 nucleotides matching TRBD1. This CDR3 spans 15 amino acids. Germline loops: CDR1 SQVTM, CDR2 ANQGSEA. V trimming: 3 bases; J trimming: 15 bases; junction bases outside the gene matches: 21. The CDR3 DNA reads as TGCAGCGTTGATGGAACAGGGGAAGGCACAGATACGCCATATTTT. This translates into CSVDGTGEGTDTPYF.

With regard to this clonotype: A much larger clone lies a single base off, so this may be a read error. The rearrangement links TRBV7-9 to TRBJ2-1; D call uncertain. Germline CDR1 reads SEHNR; CDR2 reads FQNEAQ (reference sequence). CDR3 length: 14 residues. CDR3 nucleotide sequence: TGTGCCAGCAGCCGAGACCAGACCTACAATGAGCAGTCCTTC. It specifies CASSRDQTYNEQSF.

At least ten counts were recorded for this clonotype. V usage is TRBV24-1 and J usage is TRBJ2-3; TRBD2 is a possible D gene (6 bases). Trimming stripped 9 bases from V and 4 bases from J, with 13 bases between. The germline CDR1 and CDR2 sequences are KGHDR and SFDVKD. This CDR3 has 13 residues. CDR3 region: CATGRGSSDTQYF. The CDR3 DNA reads as TGTGCCACCGGCCGGGGGTCTTCAGATACGCAGTATTTT.

This clonotype has more than one count but fewer than ten. One junction end disagrees with the germline gene, perhaps due to a read error. The chain joins TRBV12-3 or TRBV12-4 to TRBJ1-6; no definite D call. This CDR3 has 14 amino acids. CDR3 in amino acids: CASSFWQVNSSLHF. CDR3 nucleotides: TGTGCCAGCAGTTTCTGGCAGGTGAATTCATCCCTCCACTTT.

The rearrangement uses TRBV6-2 or TRBV6-3 and TRBJ2-7, with 8 bases fitting TRBD2. V shed 6 bases, J shed 2 bases, and the junction held 6 bases outside the gene matches. There are 14 residues in the CDR3. Germline CDR1 is MNHEY and CDR2 is SVGEGT. The CDR3, as DNA: TGTGCCAGCAGACTCAATAGCGGGACCTACGAGCAGTACTTC. Translating it yields CASRLNSGTYEQYF.

About this clonotype: One junction end disagrees with the germline gene, perhaps due to a read error. The chain joins TRBV29-1 to TRBJ2-7, with D unresolved. From germline, CDR1 is SQVTM and CDR2 ANQGSEA. This CDR3 region has 13 residues. This CDR3 reads CNVVTELTYEQYF. In DNA, the CDR3 is TGCAACGTTGTTACGGAACTGACCTACGAGCAGTACTTC.